Below are 20 T cell receptor beta chains sequenced from a single sample in a study of regulatory T cells in long-lasting Graves disease. Time point here: newly diagnosed GD, antithyroid drugs for less than 3 months. The TCR library was made from RNA that had been extracted from PBMCs in TRIzol. Both iRepertoire HTBI primers and Arm-PCR of CDR3 regions were used to build the TCR beta libraries. TCRdb itself ran the multiplex PCR reads through MiXCR, one entry per CDR3 protein. Here the sample spans roughly 610,000 distinct CDR3 sequences, around 17% being singletons. These data also featured in a second study, about T cells in Graves' hyperthyroidism and ophthalmopathy.

The source was peripheral blood mononuclear cells (PBMCs), collected at new diagnosis, from a patient treated with antithyroid drugs. The receptor set was obtained from a woman aged 25 to 39 with Graves disease.

This clonotype showed up many times. V and J are TRBV7-3 and TRBJ2-3; D remains ambiguous. The CDR3 contains 14 residues. CDR1 is SGHTA, CDR2 FQGTGA, per germline. The V end was cut by 3 bases, the J end by 2 bases, with 9 bases between. DNA of the CDR3: TGTGCCAGCAGCTTCGGCCTGGACACAGATACGCAGTATTTT. As protein: CASSFGLDTDTQYF.

This clonotype was counted ten times or more. The gene calls are TRBV28 and TRBJ1-2, with 10 bases aligning to TRBD1. The CDR3 runs 15 residues. The V gene's germline CDR1 is MDHEN and CDR2 SYDVKM. Trimming removed 6 bases from V and 6 bases from J; junction bases left unmatched: 10. This chain's CDR3 is CASRTGGGGLDGYTF. CDR3 coding DNA: TGTGCCAGCAGGACAGGGGGCGGAGGTTTGGATGGCTACACCTTC.

Regarding this clonotype: It is likely a read error, because the conserved phenylalanine at the end of the CDR3 is missing. The chain has TRBV7-2 and TRBJ2-2; D is unclear. The CDR3 sequence is 17 residues long. V was shortened by 1 base and J by 1 base, with 13 bases between the two germline ends. CDR1 and CDR2 from the germline V gene are SGHTA and FQGNSA. The CDR3 is CASSLVLTALNTGELFL. DNA of the CDR3: TGTGCCAGCAGCTTAGTCCTAACTGCTCTGAACACCGGGGAGCTGTTTCTT.

This clonotype was seen more than once but under ten times. This chain joins TRBV7-9 and TRBJ2-7, with 9 bases fitting TRBD1. This CDR3 contains 16 residues. Germline lookup yields CDR1 SEHNR and CDR2 FQNEAQ (reference sequence). V trimming: 5 bases; J trimming: 3 bases; junction bases outside the gene matches: 11. The CDR3 here is CASSTDQDRGFYEQYF. The CDR3 DNA sequence: TGTGCCAGCAGCACTGACCAGGACAGGGGCTTCTACGAGCAGTACTTC.

V usage is TRBV15 and J usage is TRBJ1-6; D is perhaps TRBD1 (6 bases). Germline V gives CDR1 LNHNV, CDR2 YYDKDF (reference sequence). This CDR3 has 15 residues. The V end was cut by 9 bases, the J end by 8 bases, with 20 bases between. CDR3 coding DNA: TGTGCCACTGGACAGACGTTTTTAAATTATTCACCCCTCCACTTT. Translated, it gives CATGQTFLNYSPLHF.

There are many counts of this clonotype. The chain recombines TRBV29-1 with TRBJ2-3; TRBD2 aligns across 9 bases. Trimming took 6 bases from V and 2 from J; bases not matched to a gene: 9. This CDR3 comprises 15 residues. The germline V gene has CDR1 SQVTM and CDR2 ANQGSEA. The CDR3 DNA sequence: TGCAGCGTCACTATAGCGGGAGCGATCACAGATACGCAGTATTTT. It codes for CSVTIAGAITDTQYF.

The V gene is TRBV20-1, the J gene TRBJ2-7, with TRBD2 as a possible D gene (5 bases). Trimming shortened V by 1 base and J by 7 bases, and 8 bases separated the two germline ends. CDR1 DFQATT and CDR2 SNEGSKA come from the germline V gene (reference sequence). This CDR3 is 11 amino acids long. The CDR3 here is CSARGGFEQYF. Here the CDR3 DNA reads TGCAGTGCTAGAGGAGGGTTTGAGCAGTACTTC.

V usage is TRBV6-9 and J usage is TRBJ2-3, with 11 bases lining up with TRBD2. The germline V gene has CDR1 MNHGY and CDR2 SVAAGI. The CDR3 is made up of 18 amino acids. V lost 3 bases, J lost 0 bases, and 8 bases stayed unmatched. The chain's CDR3 is CASSYPGTSGPSTDTQYF. For the CDR3, the DNA is TGTGCCAGCAGTTACCCCGGGACTAGCGGACCCAGCACAGATACGCAGTATTTT.

This clonotype was counted ten times or more. V and J are TRBV7-8 and TRBJ1-5, with D unresolved. Trimming pared 4 bases from V and 5 bases from J, leaving 6 bases between. CDR3 size: 12 residues. Looked up from germline, CDR1 is SGHVS and CDR2 is FQNEAQ. The CDR3 here is CASSSRDQPQHF. CDR3 sequence (DNA): TGTGCCAGCAGCTCCCGTGATCAGCCCCAGCATTTT.

Note on this clonotype: A much larger clone is a single base away; this may be a read error. The chain has TRBV6-1 and TRBJ1-3; D is possibly TRBD1 (5 bases). The germline V gene has CDR1 MNHNS and CDR2 SASEGT. The CDR3 has 16 residues. The CDR3 DNA sequence: TGTGCCAGCAGCTGGGGGAACCATCGATCTGGAAACACCATATGTTTT. Translated, it gives CASSWGNHRSGNTICF.

V and J are TRBV7-9 and TRBJ2-2; D unresolved. Germline V gene sequence: CDR1 SEHNR, CDR2 FQNEAQ (reference sequence). The CDR3 is 16 residues long. Trimming shortened V by 5 bases and J by 0 bases, and 13 bases separated the two germline ends. The CDR3 loop reads CASSPLEASNTGELFF. Written as DNA, the CDR3 is TGTGCCAGCAGCCCCTTAGAGGCTTCGAACACCGGGGAGCTGTTTTTT.

A note on this clonotype: This may be a read error, as it is one base from a much larger clone. The chain employs TRBV25-1 and TRBJ2-1; 7 bases are shared with TRBD1. The CDR3 extends over 15 amino acids. Germline V lookup: CDR1 MGHDK, CDR2 SYGVNS. The junction had 2 bases not matched to a gene; V was cut back by 2 bases and J by 1 base. The CDR3 DNA is TGTGCCAGCAGTGAAGTCAGGGGGTCCTACAATGAGCAGTTCTTC. Translation: CASSEVRGSYNEQFF.

This clonotype was detected only a few times. This rearrangement joins TRBV30 to TRBJ2-1; unclear D gene. This CDR3 has 17 amino acids. The germline V gene encodes CDR1 GTSNPN and CDR2 SVGIG (reference sequence). With 2 bases removed from V and 7 bases from J, the gap between germline ends came to 24 bases. CDR3 residues: CAWSFSTPLRPGNEQFF. CDR3 in DNA: TGTGCCTGGAGTTTCTCAACGCCTTTGCGACCGGGTAATGAGCAGTTCTTC. Filled out from reference TRBV30 and TRBJ2-1, the complete variable domain reads SQTIHQWPATLVQPVGSPLSLECTVEGTSNPNLYWYRQAAGRGLQLLFYSVGIGQISSEVPQNLSASRPQDRQFILSSKKLLLSDSGFYLCAWSFSTPLRPGNEQFFGPGTRLTVL.

V usage is TRBV10-3 and J usage is TRBJ2-7; TRBD1 might be the D (6 bases). CDR3 length: 16 residues. V dropped 3 bases and J dropped 1 base, with 16 bases sitting between them. Per germline, CDR1 ENHRY and CDR2 SYGVKD. The CDR3, as DNA: TGTGCCATCAGTGACTTCGTTAAGGGGGTGTCCTACGAGCAGTACTTC. It specifies CAISDFVKGVSYEQYF.

At least ten counts were recorded for this clonotype. CDR3 nucleotides: TGTGCCAGCAGCTTAGCGCACGGGGAAGAGGGCAATCAGCCCCAGCATTTT. Translated: CASSLAHGEEGNQPQHF. The gene calls are TRBV7-9 and TRBJ1-5; D is unclear. The CDR3 loop spans 17 amino acids. CDR1 SEHNR and CDR2 FQNEAQ come from the germline V gene (reference sequence). The V end lost 0 bases, the J end lost 2 bases, and 14 bases lay between the germline ends.

Comment on this clonotype: A much larger clone differs by one base, so this may be a read error. The chain carries TRBV2 and TRBJ2-5, with D perhaps TRBD2 (5 bases). Trimming took off 3 bases at V and 4 bases at J, with 15 bases between the two ends. CDR3 length equals 15 residues. Germline CDR1 reads SNHLY; CDR2 reads FYNNEI. The CDR3 protein is CASSDPEANGETQYF. DNA for the CDR3: TGTGCCAGCAGTGACCCGGAGGCGAATGGAGAGACCCAGTACTTC. The full variable domain, in which reference TRBV2 and TRBJ2-5 provide the parts outside the CDR3, is EPEVTQTPSHQVTQMGQEVILRCVPISNHLYFYWYRQILGQKVEFLVSFYNNEISEKSEIFDDQFSVERPDGSNFTLKIRSTKLEDSAMYFCASSDPEANGETQYFGPGTRLLVL.

This clonotype has just a few counts. This chain links TRBV15 with TRBJ2-1; 11 bases align to TRBD1. CDR1 is LNHNV and CDR2 is YYDKDF in the germline V gene (reference sequence). The junction had 11 bases not matched to a gene; V was cut back by 5 bases and J by 8 bases. The CDR3 consists of 16 residues. The CDR3, as DNA: TGTGCCACCAGCGGAGGAAGGACAGGGGGCACCGATGAGCAGTTCTTC. Amino acid sequence: CATSGGRTGGTDEQFF.

This clonotype was picked up many times. The chain has TRBV28 and TRBJ1-5; 10 bases are shared with TRBD1. The CDR3 loop spans 14 amino acids. After removal of 4 bases from V and 4 bases from J, the junction contained 1 base not matched to a gene. The germline CDR1 and CDR2 sequences are MDHEN and SYDVKM. The CDR3 nucleotides read TGTGCCAGCAGTTGGACAGGGGGGAATCAGCCCCAGCATTTT. Translated, it gives CASSWTGGNQPQHF.

This clonotype showed up just a few times. This chain links TRBV30 with TRBJ1-2; D may be TRBD1 (6 bases). The CDR3 sequence is 18 residues long. Germline CDR1 and CDR2: GTSNPN and SVGIG (reference sequence). V was cut by 3 bases and J by 4 bases, with 27 bases left in between. The CDR3 sequence is CAWRDPIPRRGGFYGYTF. CDR3 DNA: TGTGCCTGGAGGGACCCCATTCCCAGGAGGGGGGGCTTCTATGGCTACACCTTC. Looking up the rest from reference TRBV30 and TRBJ1-2 gives the full variable domain: SQTIHQWPATLVQPVGSPLSLECTVEGTSNPNLYWYRQAAGRGLQLLFYSVGIGQISSEVPQNLSASRPQDRQFILSSKKLLLSDSGFYLCAWRDPIPRRGGFYGYTFGSGTRLTVV.

The chain employs TRBV27 and TRBJ2-2, with 7 positions matching TRBD2. The length of the CDR3 is 15 residues. Germline V gives CDR1 MNHEY, CDR2 SMNVEV (reference sequence). J was trimmed by 4 bases and V by 7 bases; bases with no gene match: 9. CDR3 amino acids: CASTRTGGSTGELFF. The CDR3, as DNA: TGTGCCAGCACTCGTACCGGGGGGAGCACCGGGGAGCTGTTTTTT.